This T cell receptor (beta chain) derives from a study of blood T cell repertoires in COVID-19. The wider study: Acute and convalescent COVID-19 samples came from the United States, Italy and Spain. The cDNA or gDNA used as material had been derived from T cells, B-cell-depleted T cells, or PBMCs.

The germline CDR1 and CDR2 sequences are LGHDT and YNNKEL (reference sequence). The ends were cut back, 4 bases at V and 3 bases at J, with 13 bases in the middle. The CDR3 has 15 amino acids. Original analysis: Counts of nucleated cells, estimated from reference gene primer amplification, were obtained. Assay: immunoSEQ multiplex PCR; the TCRdb copy retains only in-frame clones and omits some. V and J calls and clone size follow that table, whereas D and trimming were derived from the DNA. The sample gives roughly 280,000 clones, over 75% of which show up once; approximately 9.9% is in the top ten. The TCR comes from a woman in her 70s with acute or convalescent COVID-19. The rearrangement links TRBV3-1 (or the pseudogene TRBV3-2) to TRBJ1-3; D perhaps matches TRBD1 (6 bases). Specimen: peripheral blood. The CDR3 coding sequence is TGTGCCAGCAGCCTAAAAACAGGGAGTGGAAACACCATATATTTT. Translating it yields CASSLKTGSGNTIYF.